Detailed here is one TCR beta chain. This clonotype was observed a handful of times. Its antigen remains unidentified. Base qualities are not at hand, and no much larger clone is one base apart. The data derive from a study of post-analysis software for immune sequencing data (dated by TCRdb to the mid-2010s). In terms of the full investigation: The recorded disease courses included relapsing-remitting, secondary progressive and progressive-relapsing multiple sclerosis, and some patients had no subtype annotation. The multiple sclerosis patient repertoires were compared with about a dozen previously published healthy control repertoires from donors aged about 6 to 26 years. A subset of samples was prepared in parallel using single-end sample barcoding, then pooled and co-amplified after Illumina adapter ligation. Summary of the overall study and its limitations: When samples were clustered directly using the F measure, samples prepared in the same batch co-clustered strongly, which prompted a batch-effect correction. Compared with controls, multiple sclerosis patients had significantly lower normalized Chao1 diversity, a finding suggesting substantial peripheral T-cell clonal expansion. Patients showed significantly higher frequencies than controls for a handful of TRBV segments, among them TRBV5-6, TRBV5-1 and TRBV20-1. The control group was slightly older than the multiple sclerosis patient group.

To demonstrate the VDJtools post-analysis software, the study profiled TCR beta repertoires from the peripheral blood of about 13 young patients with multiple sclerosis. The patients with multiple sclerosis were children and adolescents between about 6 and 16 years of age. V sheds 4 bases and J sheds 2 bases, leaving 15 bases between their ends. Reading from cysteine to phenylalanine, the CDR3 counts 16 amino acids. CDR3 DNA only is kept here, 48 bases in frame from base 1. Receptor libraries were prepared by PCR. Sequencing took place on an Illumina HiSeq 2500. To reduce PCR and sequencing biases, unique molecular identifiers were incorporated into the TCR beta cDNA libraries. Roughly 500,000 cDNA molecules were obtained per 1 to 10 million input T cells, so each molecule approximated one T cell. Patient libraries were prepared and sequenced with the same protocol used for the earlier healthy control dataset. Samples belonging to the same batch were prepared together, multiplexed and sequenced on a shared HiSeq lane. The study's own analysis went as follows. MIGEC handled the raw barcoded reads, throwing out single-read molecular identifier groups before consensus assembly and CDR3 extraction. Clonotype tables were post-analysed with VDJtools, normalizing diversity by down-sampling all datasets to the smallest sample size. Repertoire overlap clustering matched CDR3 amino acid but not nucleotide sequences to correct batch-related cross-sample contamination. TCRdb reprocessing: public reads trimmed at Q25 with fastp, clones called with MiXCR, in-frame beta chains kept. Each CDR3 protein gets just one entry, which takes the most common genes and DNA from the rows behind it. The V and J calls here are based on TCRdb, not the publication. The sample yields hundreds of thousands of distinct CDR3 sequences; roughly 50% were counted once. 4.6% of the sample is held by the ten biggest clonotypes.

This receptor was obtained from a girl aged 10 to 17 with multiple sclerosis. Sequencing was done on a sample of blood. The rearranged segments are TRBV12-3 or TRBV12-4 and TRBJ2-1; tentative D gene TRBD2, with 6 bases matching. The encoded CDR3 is CASSSVMSGPYNEQFF. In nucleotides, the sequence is TGTGCCAGCAGTTCCGTTATGAGCGGGCCCTACAATGAGCAGTTCTTC.